Listed below are T cell receptor beta chains from one sample, sequenced in a study of OX40 agonist ivuxolimab in advanced cancers. Sequenced by immunoSEQ multiplex PCR; TCRdb stores in-frame clones only, minus some. The table has 80,000 to 100,000 clones, approximately 90% seen once. The source was CD4+ or CD8+ T cells sorted from blood, collected in a trial of the OX40 agonist ivuxolimab. The receptors derive from an adult with an advanced solid tumor such as melanoma, head and neck, liver or kidney cancer. Both conserved end residues are part of each CDR3. A D gene is named only where the DNA matches it firmly. The size of a clone is reported for some rows only, either as once, few or many, or as a class for expanded clones.

V	D	J	size	DNA	CDR3
TRBV11-2	TRBD2	TRBJ2-7	NA	TGTGCCAGCAGCTTAACTAGCGGGGGCTCCTACGAGCAGTACTTC	CASSLTSGGSYEQYF
TRBV7-9	TRBD1	TRBJ2-3	NA	TGTGCCAGCAGCCGACAGGGCCCAGATACGCAGTATTTT	CASSRQGPDTQYF
TRBV27	NA	TRBJ2-7	NA	TGTGCCAGCAGTCCCCCCTGTGAGGCTCGGGCGACGGTCCATGTGAGAAGCTCCTACGAGCAGTACTTC	CASSPPCEARATVHVRSSYEQYF
TRBV19	NA	TRBJ1-4	NA	TGTGCCAGTAGTCCCCCCGGGGGCCGTAATGAAAAACTGTTTTTT	CASSPPGGRNEKLFF
TRBV6-6	TRBD1	TRBJ1-2	NA	TGTGCCAGCAGTCTATCAACAGGGGAGTCCGGTGGCTACACCTTC	CASSLSTGESGGYTF
TRBV6-6	TRBD1	TRBJ1-2	NA	TGTGCCAGCAGCCCCGACAGGGTCTCTGGCTACACCTTC	CASSPDRVSGYTF
TRBV19	NA	TRBJ2-7	NA	TGTGCCACCTCCGCTGGAGGGGGGTACGAGCAGTACTTC	CATSAGGGYEQYF
TRBV27	NA	TRBJ1-5	NA	TGTGCCAGCAGGGGACGGACCCTAAGGCAGCCCCAGCATTTT	CASRGRTLRQPQHF
TRBV5-1	NA	TRBJ2-2	NA	TGCGCCAGCAGCGGATGGGCAGGGACGGTCACCGGGGAGCTGTTTTTT	CASSGWAGTVTGELFF
TRBV5-4	NA	TRBJ2-5	NA	TGTGCCAGCAGCTTGGGGGGTCGGGCCGAGGAGACCCAGTACTTC	CASSLGGRAEETQYF
TRBV4-1	TRBD1	TRBJ2-2	once	TGCGCCAGCAGCCCCTCGAGGGGGCAGACCGGGGAGCTGTTTTTT	CASSPSRGQTGELFF
TRBV9	NA	TRBJ2-5	NA	TGTGCCAGCAGCGTAGCTGACGAGGAGACCCAGTACTTC	CASSVADEETQYF
TRBV2	NA	TRBJ1-2	NA	TGTGCCAGCAGTCCCCCGGGGACGGGAGGCTACACCTTC	CASSPPGTGGYTF
TRBV27	TRBD2	TRBJ2-7	NA	TGTGCCAGCAGTTTAACTAGCGGGAGAAAGTCTCCCTACGAGCAGTACTTC	CASSLTSGRKSPYEQYF
TRBV19	NA	TRBJ1-1	NA	TGTGCCAGTAGTTATCACAGGGAATTCGGCACTGAAGCTTTCTTT	CASSYHREFGTEAFF
TRBV28	NA	TRBJ1-3	NA	TGTGCCAGCAGTTCTCTTAGGACACTCGGAAACACCATATATTTT	CASSSLRTLGNTIYF
TRBV25-1	NA	TRBJ2-5	NA	TGTGCCAGCAGTCTAGGGGGGACCCAGTACTTC	CASSLGGTQYF
TRBV6-6	NA	TRBJ2-7	NA	TGTGCCAGCAGTTCTGCCCTTGGACGGTTTTCCTACGAGCAGTACTTC	CASSSALGRFSYEQYF
TRBV7-2	TRBD1	TRBJ1-2	NA	TGTGCCAGCAGCATCGGGACAGCCTATGGCTACACCTTC	CASSIGTAYGYTF
TRBV28	TRBD2	TRBJ2-3	NA	TGTGCCAGCAGCACTAGCGGGAGGGCCCCAGATACGCAGTATTTT	CASSTSGRAPDTQYF
TRBV5-4	TRBD1	TRBJ2-7	NA	TGTGCCAGCAGCTTGCAACAGGGGGCGCGGTACGAGCAGTACTTC	CASSLQQGARYEQYF
TRBV4-1	NA	TRBJ2-3	NA	TGCGCCAGCAGCCAGCAGGGGACAGATACGCAGTATTTT	CASSQQGTDTQYF
TRBV6-1	NA	TRBJ1-4	few	TGTGCCAGCAGGACAGCCTTCAGTGAAAAACTGTTTTTT	CASRTAFSEKLFF